The 19 T cell receptor beta chains below were found in one sample sequenced in a study of T-cell reconstitution after alpha-beta-depleted transplantation in children. The TCRbeta library was prepared with unique molecular identifiers. MiXCR was run by TCRdb on the PCR reads, yielding one entry per CDR3 protein. The sample consists of about 280,000 distinct CDR3 sequences, about 9.9% of them appearing once. This specimen was peripheral blood, taken 180 days after TCRalphabeta/CD19-depleted stem cell transplant. The receptors here all came from a male patient between 2 and 9 years old who had a stem cell transplant for chronic granulomatous disease, so the T cells may come from the graft donor.

This clonotype has at least ten counts. The chain links TRBV27 to TRBJ2-1; no firm D call. The V gene lost 6 bases and the J gene lost 6 bases, with 6 bases spanning the gap. Germline CDR1 reads MNHEY; CDR2 reads SMNVEV (reference sequence). The CDR3 length is 11 residues. The CDR3 DNA reads TGTGCCAGCAGCAAGGGCAATGAGCAGTTCTTC. This encodes CASSKGNEQFF.

This clonotype was seen repeatedly, ten times or more. The chain combines TRBV9 with TRBJ2-1; D may be TRBD1 (5 bases). The germline gives CDR1 SGDLS, CDR2 YYNGEE. V dropped 3 bases and J dropped 2 bases, with 18 bases sitting between them. The CDR3 sequence is 17 residues long. The CDR3: CASSDSPQGNTYNEQFF. CDR3 DNA sequence: TGTGCCAGCAGCGATAGCCCCCAGGGAAATACCTACAATGAGCAGTTCTTC.

This clonotype occurred many times. The V gene is TRBV5-1, the J gene TRBJ2-3; 10 positions match TRBD2. The trim removed 5 bases at V and 4 bases at J, leaving 31 bases unmatched. The CDR3 is 23 amino acids. CDR1 is SGHRS, CDR2 YFSETQ, per germline. CDR3 residues: CASSPILGIPSRLAGASADTQYF. CDR3 bases: TGCGCCAGCAGTCCAATTCTCGGGATACCCTCTAGGCTAGCGGGAGCGTCCGCAGATACGCAGTATTTT.

This clonotype was observed at least ten times. The chain joins TRBV5-1 to TRBJ2-1; D is unclear. This CDR3 has 13 amino acids. The V end lost 3 bases, the J end lost 8 bases, and 12 bases lay between the germline ends. Germline V CDR1 and CDR2: SGHRS, YFSETQ. The CDR3 bases are TGCGCCAGCAGCTCCGGGCCGAGCGATGAGCAGTTCTTC. Translation gives CASSSGPSDEQFF.

This clonotype was counted ten times or more. This chain connects TRBV20-1 to TRBJ2-7; D is perhaps TRBD1 or TRBD2 (5 bases each). With 3 bases removed from V and 6 bases from J, the gap between germline ends came to 24 bases. This CDR3 has 16 residues. CDR1 and CDR2 (germline): DFQATT, SNEGSKA (reference sequence). CDR3 DNA: TGCAGTGCTAGGGGGGAACAGGTGGATAGGTCCCTCGAGCAGTACTTC. It codes for CSARGEQVDRSLEQYF.

This clonotype was seen at least ten times. This sequence joins TRBV29-1 and TRBJ1-4; 9 nucleotides align to TRBD1. V lost 6 bases, J lost 2 bases, and 4 bases stayed unmatched. The germline V gene encodes CDR1 SQVTM and CDR2 ANQGSEA. The CDR3 is 14 amino acids. CDR3 protein: CSVGDRATNEKLFF. CDR3 bases: TGCAGCGTGGGGGACAGGGCTACTAATGAAAAACTGTTTTTT.

This clonotype was seen many times. The rearrangement uses TRBV9 and TRBJ2-7; D possibly corresponds to TRBD2 (5 bases). Germline V gene sequence: CDR1 SGDLS, CDR2 YYNGEE. The ends were cut back, 4 bases at V and 6 bases at J, with 17 bases in the middle. This CDR3 has 14 residues. As DNA, the CDR3 is TGTGCCAGCAGCATCTCCGGGATGCCCATCGAGCAGTACTTC. It codes for CASSISGMPIEQYF.

The sample holds a few counts of this clonotype. The chain has TRBV18 and TRBJ2-5; no clear D. CDR1 and CDR2 (germline): KGHSH, LQKENI. CDR3 length equals 12 residues. The V and J ends lost 2 bases and 4 bases respectively, with 5 bases between them. The CDR3 bases are TGTGCCAGCTCACCAGGGGTAGAGACCCAGTACTTC. Translated: CASSPGVETQYF. Filled out from reference TRBV18 and TRBJ2-5, the complete variable domain reads NAGVMQNPRHLVRRRGQEARLRCSPMKGHSHVYWYRQLPEEGLKFMVYLQKENIIDESGMPKERFSAEFPKEGPSILRIQQVVRGDSAAYFCASSPGVETQYFGPGTRLLVL.

This clonotype was found many times. The V and J genes are TRBV5-1 and TRBJ2-3; 9 nucleotides line up with TRBD1. CDR3 length equals 13 residues. Germline V gene lookup returns CDR1 SGHRS and CDR2 YFSETQ. The V and J ends lost 3 bases and 5 bases, in that order; junction bases with no gene match: 1. CDR3 amino acids: CASSWGQGDTQYF. In DNA form, the CDR3 reads TGCGCCAGCAGCTGGGGACAGGGAGATACGCAGTATTTT.

This clonotype was seen repeatedly, ten times or more. The chain recombines TRBV20-1 with TRBJ2-7; TRBD1 matches 9 bases. V gave up 1 base and J gave up 5 bases; unmatched junction bases: 6. The germline gives CDR1 DFQATT, CDR2 SNEGSKA (reference sequence). CDR3 length: 14 residues. This CDR3 is CSARGQGDEDEQYF. DNA for the CDR3: TGCAGTGCTAGAGGACAGGGGGACGAAGACGAGCAGTACTTC.

This clonotype was recorded many times. This CDR3 is CASSKKQGQPQHF. The CDR3 DNA follows: TGCGCCAGCAGCAAAAAGCAGGGGCAGCCCCAGCATTTT. The chain has TRBV5-1 and TRBJ1-5, with TRBD1 as a possible D gene (6 bases). Germline lookup yields CDR1 SGHRS and CDR2 YFSETQ. Between the trimmed V and J ends, which lost 4 bases and 7 bases, there was a span of 12 bases. The CDR3 totals 13 residues.

As regards this clonotype: A much larger clone differs by one base, so this may be a read error. The chain carries TRBV29-1 and TRBJ2-2; D assignment may be TRBD1 or TRBD2 (6 bases each). This CDR3 region has 14 residues. Between the trimmed V and J ends, which lost 6 bases and 1 base, there was a span of 12 bases. Per germline, CDR1 SQVTM and CDR2 ANQGSEA. This CDR3 is CSVGGHGNTGELFF. For the CDR3, the DNA is TGCAGCGTGGGGGGACATGGGAACACCGGGGAGCTGTTTTTT.

This clonotype was detected many times. The chain carries TRBV10-3 and TRBJ2-3, with unresolved D. The CDR3 length is 13 residues. Trimming removed 2 bases at V and 3 bases at J, with 6 bases between. CDR1 is ENHRY and CDR2 is SYGVKD in the germline V gene. CDR3 protein: CAISEGGTDTQYF. The DNA of the CDR3 is TGTGCCATCAGTGAGGGCGGAACAGATACGCAGTATTTT.

This clonotype was seen many times. V usage is TRBV27 and J usage is TRBJ2-7; D is possibly TRBD1 or TRBD2 (5 bases each). The CDR3 has 15 residues. The V gene lost 1 base and the J gene lost 2 bases, with 12 bases spanning the gap. Looked up from germline, CDR1 is MNHEY and CDR2 is SMNVEV (reference sequence). CDR3 nucleotide sequence: TGTGCCAGCAGTTTATATGCTGGGACCCCCTACGAGCAGTACTTC. This sequence encodes CASSLYAGTPYEQYF.

In its sample, this clonotype was seen many times. The V call is TRBV7-2, the J call TRBJ1-4, with D maybe TRBD1 (6 bases). V lost 8 bases to trimming and J lost 3 bases, with 13 bases between them. This CDR3 has 14 residues. Germline assignment: CDR1 SGHTA and CDR2 FQGNSA. The CDR3 bases are TGTGCCAGCGGACGAGGGGGGGCTAATGAAAAACTGTTTTTT. Amino acid sequence: CASGRGGANEKLFF. The full variable domain, its missing parts supplied by reference TRBV7-2 and TRBJ1-4, is GAGVSQSPSNKVTEKGKDVELRCDPISGHTALYWYRQSLGQGLEFLIYFQGNSAPDKSGLPSDRFSAERTGGSVSTLTIQRTQQEDSAVYLCASGRGGANEKLFFGSGTQLSVL.

This clonotype has ten or more counts. This rearrangement joins TRBV7-3 to TRBJ2-1; D possibly corresponds to TRBD2 (6 bases). With 2 bases removed from V and 6 bases from J, the gap between germline ends came to 8 bases. Per the germline V gene, CDR1 is SGHTA and CDR2 is FQGTGA. This CDR3 region has 13 residues. The CDR3 spells CASSLGTPNEQFF. The CDR3 nucleotides are TGTGCCAGCAGCTTAGGGACTCCCAATGAGCAGTTCTTC.

The genes are TRBV15 and TRBJ2-2; maybe TRBD1 (5 bases). The V gene's germline CDR1 is LNHNV and CDR2 YYDKDF (reference sequence). V lost 4 bases and J 4 bases, leaving 25 bases between the germline ends. The CDR3 length is 19 residues. CDR3: CATSKPAGLSTEGTGELFF. CDR3 sequence (DNA): TGTGCCACCAGCAAGCCGGCAGGGCTTTCGACCGAAGGCACCGGGGAGCTGTTTTTT.

This clonotype came up many times. This chain connects TRBV20-1 to TRBJ2-7; D gene unclear. CDR3 length equals 11 residues. Germline V gives CDR1 DFQATT, CDR2 SNEGSKA (reference sequence). V lost 1 base and J 7 bases, leaving 8 bases between the germline ends. The CDR3 nucleotides read TGCAGTGCTAGAGTAGTAGAGGAGCAGTACTTC. Translated: CSARVVEEQYF.

This clonotype was counted at least ten times. The rearrangement links TRBV12-3 or TRBV12-4 to TRBJ2-7, with D tentatively TRBD1 (6 bases). V shed 3 bases and J shed 3 bases, with 12 bases lying between them. The CDR3 has 14 residues. The CDR3 DNA reads TGTGCCAGCAGTTTGGTGGCCAGGGGCTACGAGCAGTACTTC. It encodes CASSLVARGYEQYF.